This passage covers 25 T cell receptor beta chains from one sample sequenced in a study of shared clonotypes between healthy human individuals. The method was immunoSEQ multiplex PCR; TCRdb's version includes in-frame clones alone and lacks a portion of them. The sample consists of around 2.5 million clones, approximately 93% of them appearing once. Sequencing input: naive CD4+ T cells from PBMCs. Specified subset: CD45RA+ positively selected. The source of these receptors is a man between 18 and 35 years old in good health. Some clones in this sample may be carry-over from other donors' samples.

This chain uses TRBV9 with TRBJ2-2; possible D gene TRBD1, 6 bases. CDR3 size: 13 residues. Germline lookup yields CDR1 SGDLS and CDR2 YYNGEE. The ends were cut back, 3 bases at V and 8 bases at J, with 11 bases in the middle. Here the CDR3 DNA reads TGTGCCAGCAGCGACAGGGAAACAGGGGAGCTGTTTTTT. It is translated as CASSDRETGELFF.

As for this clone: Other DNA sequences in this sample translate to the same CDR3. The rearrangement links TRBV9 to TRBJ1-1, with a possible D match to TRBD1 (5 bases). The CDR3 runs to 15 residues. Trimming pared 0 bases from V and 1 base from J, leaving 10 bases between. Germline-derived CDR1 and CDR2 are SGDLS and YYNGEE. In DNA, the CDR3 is TGTGCCAGCAGCGTAGGGGGCACCTCGAACACTGAAGCTTTCTTT. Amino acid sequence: CASSVGGTSNTEAFF.

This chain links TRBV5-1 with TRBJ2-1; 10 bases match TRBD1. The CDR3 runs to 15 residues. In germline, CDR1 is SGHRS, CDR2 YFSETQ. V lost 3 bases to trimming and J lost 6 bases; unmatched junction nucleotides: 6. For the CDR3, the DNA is TGCGCCAGCAGCTCCGGACAGGGGGGAATCAATGAGCAGTTCTTC. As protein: CASSSGQGGINEQFF.

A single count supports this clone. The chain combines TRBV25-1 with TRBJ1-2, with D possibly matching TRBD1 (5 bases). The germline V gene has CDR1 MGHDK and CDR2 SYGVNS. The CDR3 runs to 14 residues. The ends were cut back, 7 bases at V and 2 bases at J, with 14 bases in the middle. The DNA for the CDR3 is TGTGCCAGCACCCCCCCGGGGGGGAACTATGGCTACACCTTC. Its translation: CASTPPGGNYGYTF.

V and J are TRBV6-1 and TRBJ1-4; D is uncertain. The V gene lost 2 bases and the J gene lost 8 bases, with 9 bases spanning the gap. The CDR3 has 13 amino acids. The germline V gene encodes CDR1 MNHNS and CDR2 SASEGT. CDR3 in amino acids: CASSETGLEKLFF. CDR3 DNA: TGTGCCAGCAGTGAAACGGGTTTGGAAAAACTGTTTTTT.

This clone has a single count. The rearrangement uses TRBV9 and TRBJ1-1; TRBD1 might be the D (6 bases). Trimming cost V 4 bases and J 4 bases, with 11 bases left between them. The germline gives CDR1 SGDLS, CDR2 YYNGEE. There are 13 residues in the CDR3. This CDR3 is CASSQEGGTEAFF. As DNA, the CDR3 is TGTGCCAGCAGCCAGGAGGGGGGCACTGAAGCTTTCTTT.

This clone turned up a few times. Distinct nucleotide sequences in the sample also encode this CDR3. The CDR3 DNA is TGTGCCAGCAGCGTAGAATCCCGCACAGATACGCAGTATTTT. As protein: CASSVESRTDTQYF. This chain links TRBV9 with TRBJ2-3; no clear D gene. Germline V gives CDR1 SGDLS, CDR2 YYNGEE. V lost 0 bases and J lost 1, with 6 bases in between. This CDR3 comprises 14 residues.

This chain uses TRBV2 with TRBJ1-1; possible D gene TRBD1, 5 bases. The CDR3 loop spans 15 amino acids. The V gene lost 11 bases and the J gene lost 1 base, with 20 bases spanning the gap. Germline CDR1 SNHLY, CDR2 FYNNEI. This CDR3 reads CAGVPEGRWNTEAFF. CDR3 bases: TGTGCCGGGGTACCCGAGGGGCGGTGGAACACTGAAGCTTTCTTT.

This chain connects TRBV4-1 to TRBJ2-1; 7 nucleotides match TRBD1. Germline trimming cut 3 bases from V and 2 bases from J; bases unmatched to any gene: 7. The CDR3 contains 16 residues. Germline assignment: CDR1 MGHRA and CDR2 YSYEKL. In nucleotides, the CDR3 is TGCGCCAGCAGCCAGTTCCACCAGGGGGCCTACAATGAGCAGTTCTTC. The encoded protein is CASSQFHQGAYNEQFF.

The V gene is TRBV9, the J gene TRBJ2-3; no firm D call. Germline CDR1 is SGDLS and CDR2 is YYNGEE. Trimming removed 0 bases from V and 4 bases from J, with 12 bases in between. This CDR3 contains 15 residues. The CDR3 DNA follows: TGTGCCAGCAGCGTAGGGATAGGCCCCGCAGATACGCAGTATTTT. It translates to CASSVGIGPADTQYF.

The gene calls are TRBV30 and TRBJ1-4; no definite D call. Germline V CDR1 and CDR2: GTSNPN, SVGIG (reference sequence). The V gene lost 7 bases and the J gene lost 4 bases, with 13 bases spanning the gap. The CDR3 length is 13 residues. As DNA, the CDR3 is TGTGCCTCACGACTACTCGGTAATGAAAAACTGTTTTTT. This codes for CASRLLGNEKLFF.

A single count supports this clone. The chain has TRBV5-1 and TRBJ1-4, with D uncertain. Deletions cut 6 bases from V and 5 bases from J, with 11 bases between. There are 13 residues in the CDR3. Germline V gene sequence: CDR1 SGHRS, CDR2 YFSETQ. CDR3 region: CASKNPSNEKLFF. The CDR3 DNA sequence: TGCGCCAGCAAAAACCCAAGCAATGAAAAACTGTTTTTT.

CDR3 amino acids: CASSYGALNYGYTF. The DNA of the CDR3 is TGTGCCAGCAGTTACGGGGCCTTGAACTATGGCTACACCTTC. J is TRBJ1-2 and V is TRBV6-5, with a weak D call TRBD1 (5 bases). Trimming took 2 bases from V and 2 from J, leaving 9 bases between them. The V gene's germline CDR1 is MNHEY and CDR2 SVGAGI. There are 14 residues in the CDR3.

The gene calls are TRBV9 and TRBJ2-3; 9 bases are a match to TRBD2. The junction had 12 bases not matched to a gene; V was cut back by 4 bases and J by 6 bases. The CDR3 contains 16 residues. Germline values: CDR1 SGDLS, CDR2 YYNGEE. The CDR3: CASSPSGGRGRDTQYF. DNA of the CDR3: TGTGCCAGCAGCCCCTCGGGCGGGAGGGGCCGCGATACGCAGTATTTT.

CDR3 nucleotides: TGTGCTAGTGGGACCCAAGGACTACAATACAATGAGCAGTTCTTC. Protein: CASGTQGLQYNEQFF. The chain has TRBV12-5 and TRBJ2-1; possibly TRBD2 for D (6 bases). The germline V gene has CDR1 LGHNT and CDR2 FRNRAP. The CDR3 loop spans 15 amino acids. V lost 6 bases and J 4 bases, leaving 16 bases between the germline ends.

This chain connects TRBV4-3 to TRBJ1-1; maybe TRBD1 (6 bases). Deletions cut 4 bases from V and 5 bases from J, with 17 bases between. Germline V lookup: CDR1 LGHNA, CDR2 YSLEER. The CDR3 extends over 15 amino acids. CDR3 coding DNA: TGCGCCAGCAGCCTTTACAGGGTCCCGGTTACTGAAGCTTTCTTT. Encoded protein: CASSLYRVPVTEAFF.

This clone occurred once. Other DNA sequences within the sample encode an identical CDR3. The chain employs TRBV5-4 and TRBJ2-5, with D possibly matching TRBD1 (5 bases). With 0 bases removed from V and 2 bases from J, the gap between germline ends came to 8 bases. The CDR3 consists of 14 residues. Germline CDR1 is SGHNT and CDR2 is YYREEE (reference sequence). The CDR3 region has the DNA TGTGCCAGCAGCTTGGATCCAGGGCAAGAGACCCAGTACTTC. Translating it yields CASSLDPGQETQYF.

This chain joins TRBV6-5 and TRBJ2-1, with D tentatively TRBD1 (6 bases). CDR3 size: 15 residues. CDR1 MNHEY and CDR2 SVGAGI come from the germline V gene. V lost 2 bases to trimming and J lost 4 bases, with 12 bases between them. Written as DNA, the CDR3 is TGTGCCAGCAGTTACGGGGGCGAGTTATACAATGAGCAGTTCTTC. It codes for CASSYGGELYNEQFF.

This CDR3 reads CSVRASGLNTEAFF. The CDR3 coding sequence is TGCAGCGTTCGCGCATCCGGATTAAACACTGAAGCTTTCTTT. V usage is TRBV29-1 and J usage is TRBJ1-1; the D is unclear. The length of the CDR3 is 14 residues. The ends were cut back, 5 bases at V and 2 bases at J, with 15 bases in the middle. Germline V gene lookup returns CDR1 SQVTM and CDR2 ANQGSEA.

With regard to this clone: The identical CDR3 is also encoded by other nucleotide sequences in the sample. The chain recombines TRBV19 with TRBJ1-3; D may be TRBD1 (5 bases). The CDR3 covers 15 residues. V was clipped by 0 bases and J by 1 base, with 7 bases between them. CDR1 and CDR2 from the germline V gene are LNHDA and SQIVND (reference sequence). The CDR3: CASSIDGTSGNTIYF. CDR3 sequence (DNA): TGTGCCAGTAGTATAGACGGGACTTCTGGAAACACCATATATTTT.

The CDR3 DNA reads TGCGCCAGCAGTGAGTTCTCAGGGGGCATGAACACTGAAGCTTTCTTT. Translation gives CASSEFSGGMNTEAFF. The chain has TRBV10-1 and TRBJ1-1; the match to TRBD1 covers 8 bases. CDR3 length: 16 residues. Trimming removed 1 base from V and 0 bases from J; junction bases left unmatched: 4. From germline, CDR1 is WNHNN and CDR2 SYGVQD (reference sequence).

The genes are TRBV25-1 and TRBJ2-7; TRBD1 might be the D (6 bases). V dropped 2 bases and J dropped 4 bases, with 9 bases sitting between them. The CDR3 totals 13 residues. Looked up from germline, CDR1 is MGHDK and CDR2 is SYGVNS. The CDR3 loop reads CASSETGLYEQYF. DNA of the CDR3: TGTGCCAGCAGTGAAACAGGGTTATACGAGCAGTACTTC.

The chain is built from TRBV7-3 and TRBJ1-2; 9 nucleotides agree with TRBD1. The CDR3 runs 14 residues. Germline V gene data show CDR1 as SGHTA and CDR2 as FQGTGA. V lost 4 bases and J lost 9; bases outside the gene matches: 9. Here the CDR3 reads CASSSGQGTSSYTF. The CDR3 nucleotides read TGTGCCAGCAGCTCCGGACAGGGGACTAGTAGCTACACCTTC.

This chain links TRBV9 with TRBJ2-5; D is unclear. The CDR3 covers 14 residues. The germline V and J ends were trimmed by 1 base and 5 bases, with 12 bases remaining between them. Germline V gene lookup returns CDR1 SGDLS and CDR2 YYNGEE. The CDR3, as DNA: TGTGCCAGCAGCGTAAGGCCTGGCTGGGAGACCCAGTACTTC. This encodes CASSVRPGWETQYF.

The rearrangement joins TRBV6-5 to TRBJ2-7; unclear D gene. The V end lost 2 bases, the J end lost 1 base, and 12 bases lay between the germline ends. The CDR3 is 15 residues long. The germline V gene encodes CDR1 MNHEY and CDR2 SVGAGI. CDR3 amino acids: CASSYAPLGSYEQYF. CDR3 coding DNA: TGTGCCAGCAGTTACGCCCCTTTGGGATCCTACGAGCAGTACTTC.